This T cell receptor (beta chain) emerged from a study of identical twins (TCRdb year 2016). Broadly, across the study: TCR alpha and beta repertoires from monozygotic twins, unrelated adults of various ages and cord blood were deep-sequenced to test whether fetal clonotypes persist. To rule out contamination, replicate twin experiments were performed at different times with different library preparation protocols. What the work shows at the level of the full study, not this receptor alone: Because the same donors could not be followed over many years, the conclusions depended on cross-sectional statistical analysis. Invariant T cells such as MAIT and iNKT could partly confound zero-insertion analyses, though diverse VJ usage argued against this for most clonotypes. Out-of-frame TCR alpha sequences shared between twins showed an excess of low generation-probability sequences compared with coincidental sharing between unrelated individuals. Abundant cord blood beta clonotypes carried fewer insertions; young adult naive repertoires showed a weaker similar trend, while memory repertoires showed none. In monozygotic twins, out-of-frame TCR alpha sharing was systematically underestimated by recombination models, although the models agreed with sharing between unrelated individuals. A weaker excess of twin sharing was found in beta out-of-frame sequences because the signal-to-noise ratio was lowered by fewer shared sequences.

The library was made by 5' RACE. TCRdb shows the sequencer as Illumina HiSeq 2000. Template switching added a universal primer binding site, and the final cDNA carried a unique molecular identifier that allowed TCR cDNA molecules to be counted accurately. Specific primers in the conserved constant-segment region were used to synthesize first-strand cDNA for the TCR alpha and beta chains. To control for contamination, every cDNA library carried two barcodes: a SMART-Mk sample barcode plus Illumina barcodes. Two successive PCR steps introduced TruSeq adapter sequences along with Illumina sample barcodes. The Illumina HiSeq platform was used with custom primers to sequence TCR alpha and beta cDNA libraries. As for the original processing: Raw reads were processed with MiGEC to extract unique molecular identifiers, and MiXCR was used to determine CDR3 positions. Recombination models were inferred per individual with the repgenHMM and IGoR tools using an EM algorithm. The tcR package in R was used for shared clonotype analysis, with sharing normalized by the product of cloneset sizes. To study raw recombination without the effects of thymic and clonal selection, out-of-frame nonproductive sequences were analyzed. TCRdb reran the public reads through fastp at Q25 and MiXCR, keeping productive beta chains. Identical CDR3 proteins give one entry, which carries the most common genes and DNA. The V and J calls and clone size are TCRdb's, not the authors'. The sample records approximately 490,000 distinct CDR3 sequences, around 20% of which are singletons. Of the sample, approximately 0.48% falls within the top ten clones.

Note on this clonotype: Its antigen remains undetermined. No base quality information exists; no much larger clone differs at one position.

V and J lose 0 bases and 4 bases, and a span of 5 bases separates them. The CDR3 covers 12 residues, taking in both the cysteine and the phenylalanine. The DNA shown is the 36-base CDR3, in frame from base 1. CDR1 and CDR2, per the germline V gene (reference sequence), are DFQATT and SNEGSKA. Every donor was a healthy Caucasian. Three pairs of female monozygotic twins, all aged roughly 18 to 30 years, made up the twin cohort. CD4+ and CD8+ T cell populations were isolated with positive isolation kits from Invitrogen. The same data also went into a second study, on yellow fever vaccine responses in identical twins. As the second paper documents: The T cell response to vaccination in identical twins was reported by the authors to appear partly convergent and partly personalized. The study precisely tracked vaccine-responding T cell clones in identical twins.

The receptor comes from a woman between 18 and 29 years old in good health. Sample: CD4+ T cells sorted from blood. The chain is encoded by TRBV20-1 joined to TRBJ2-3; perhaps TRBD2 is the D gene, with 5 bases matching. The DNA sequence is TGCAGTGCTAGAGAGGGAGCAGATACGCAGTATTTT. This gives the protein CSAREGADTQYF.